A single TCR beta chain is shown here with its context. Six replicates per PBMC sample, mostly from around 500 ng of genomic DNA. Sequencing used immunoSEQ multiplex PCR; TCRdb keeps in-frame clones, though not all of them. Among 15,000 or so clones, around two thirds were seen once, and the ten largest hold 2.9%. These data are taken from a study of neoadjuvant anti-PD-1 for oral cavity cancer. Study background: Patients without progression got a fourth dose around day 43.

The V and J ends lost 3 bases and 2 bases respectively, with 10 bases between them. Germline-derived CDR1 and CDR2 are MNHNS and SASEGT. This CDR3 is built from 14 residues. V usage is TRBV6-1 and J usage is TRBJ2-5; possibly TRBD1 for D (5 bases). The sample consisted of PBMCs, taken before nivolumab (anti-PD-1) treatment. The receptor was derived from a person aged 35-79 years with oral cavity squamous cell carcinoma. The CDR3 loop is CASSEGQLQETQYF. CDR3 DNA sequence: TGTGCCAGCAGTGAGGGGCAATTACAAGAGACCCAGTACTTC.